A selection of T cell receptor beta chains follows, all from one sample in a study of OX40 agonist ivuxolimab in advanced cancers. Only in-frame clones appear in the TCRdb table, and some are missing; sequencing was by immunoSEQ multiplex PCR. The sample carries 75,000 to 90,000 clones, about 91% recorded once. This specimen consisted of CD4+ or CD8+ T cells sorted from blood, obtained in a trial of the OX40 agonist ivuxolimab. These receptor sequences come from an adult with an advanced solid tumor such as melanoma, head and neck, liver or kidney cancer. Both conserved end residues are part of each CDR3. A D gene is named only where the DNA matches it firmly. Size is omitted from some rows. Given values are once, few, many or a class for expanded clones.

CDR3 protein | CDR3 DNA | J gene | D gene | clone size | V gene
CASSFPAGGQGEQYF | TGTGCCAGCAGCTTCCCAGCGGGAGGGCAAGGGGAGCAGTACTTC | TRBJ2-7 | TRBD2 | - | TRBV7-2
CASSQAGVSYNSPLHF | TGTGCCAGCAGCCAAGCGGGGGTCTCCTATAATTCACCCCTCCACTTT | TRBJ1-6 | - | - | TRBV4-2
CASSLPRPMNTEAFF | TGTGCCAGCAGCTTGCCCCGACCCATGAACACTGAAGCTTTCTTT | TRBJ1-1 | - | - | TRBV5-4
CASSSGVNTEAFF | TGCGCCAGTTCGTCAGGAGTGAACACTGAAGCTTTCTTT | TRBJ1-1 | - | - | TRBV5-1
CASSSRKGRGETQYF | TGTGCCAGCAGTTCCCGGAAGGGGCGCGGAGAGACCCAGTACTTC | TRBJ2-5 | - | - | TRBV28
CASSDQGQNSPLHF | TGTGCCAGCAGTGATCAGGGGCAGAATTCACCCCTCCACTTT | TRBJ1-6 | - | - | TRBV2
CASSYSRPRDEKLFF | TGTGCCAGCAGTTACTCGAGGCCCAGGGACGAAAAACTGTTTTTT | TRBJ1-4 | - | once | TRBV6-5
CASSLTSGRSYNEQFF | TGCGCCAGCAGCTTGACTAGCGGGAGGTCCTACAATGAGCAGTTCTTC | TRBJ2-1 | TRBD2 | - | TRBV5-1
CASSLSGWQGGVNTEAFF | TGTGCCAGCAGTTTATCAGGCTGGCAGGGGGGGGTGAACACTGAAGCTTTCTTT | TRBJ1-1 | TRBD1 | - | TRBV27
CASSLPRVDNEQFF | TGTGCCAGCAGCCTCCCCCGGGTTGACAATGAGCAGTTCTTC | TRBJ2-1 | - | - | TRBV5-6
CASSQGLVNTDTQYF | TGTGCCAGCAGCCAAGGACTAGTAAACACAGATACGCAGTATTTT | TRBJ2-3 | - | - | TRBV14
CASRSGALGNTIYF | TGTGCCAGCAGGTCGGGGGCGCTTGGAAACACCATATATTTT | TRBJ1-3 | - | - | TRBV7-6
CASSMGQGGDTQYF | TGTGCCAGTAGTATGGGGCAGGGTGGCGATACGCAGTATTTT | TRBJ2-3 | - | - | TRBV19